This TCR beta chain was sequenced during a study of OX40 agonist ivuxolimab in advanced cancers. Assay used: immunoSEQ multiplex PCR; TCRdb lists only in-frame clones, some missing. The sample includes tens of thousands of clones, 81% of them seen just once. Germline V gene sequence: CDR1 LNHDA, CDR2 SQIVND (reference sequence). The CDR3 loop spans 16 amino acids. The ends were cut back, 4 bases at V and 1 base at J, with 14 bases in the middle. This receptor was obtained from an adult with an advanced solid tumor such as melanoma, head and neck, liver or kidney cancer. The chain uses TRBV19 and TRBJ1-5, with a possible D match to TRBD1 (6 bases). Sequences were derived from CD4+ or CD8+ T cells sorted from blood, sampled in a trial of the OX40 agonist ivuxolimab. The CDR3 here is CASSTGTPSSNQPQHF. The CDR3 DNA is TGTGCCAGTAGTACAGGGACACCCTCGAGCAATCAGCCCCAGCATTTT. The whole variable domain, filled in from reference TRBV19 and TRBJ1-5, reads DGGITQSPKYLFRKEGQNVTLSCEQNLNHDAMYWYRQDPGQGLRLIYYSQIVNDFQKGDIAEGYSVSREKKESFPLTVTSAQKNPTAFYLCASSTGTPSSNQPQHFGDGTRLSIL.